The 6 T cell receptor beta chains below come from one sample, sequenced in a study of shared clonotypes between healthy human individuals. Only in-frame clones appear in the TCRdb table, and some are missing; sequencing was by immunoSEQ multiplex PCR. The sample holds fewer than 550,000 clones, over 75% seen once. Material: PBMCs. The receptor set was obtained from a woman in her thirties or forties in good health. Some clones in this sample may be carry-over from other donors' samples.

This rearrangement joins TRBV19 to TRBJ1-5; D gene unclear. The CDR3 runs 14 residues. Germline CDR1 reads LNHDA; CDR2 reads SQIVND (reference sequence). The ends were cut back, 7 bases at V and 3 bases at J, with 13 bases in the middle. The CDR3 DNA follows: TGTGCCAGTACCCTAGGAGGGAACAATCAGCCCCAGCATTTT. Translated: CASTLGGNNQPQHF.

The V call is TRBV2, the J call TRBJ1-4; possible D gene TRBD1, 5 bases. Germline loops: CDR1 SNHLY, CDR2 FYNNEI. Trimming cost V 7 bases and J 3 bases, with 18 bases left between them. The CDR3 contains 16 residues. The CDR3 DNA reads as TGTGCCAGCAAAGGCCCCCATCAGGGACCTAATGAAAAACTGTTTTTT. Amino acids: CASKGPHQGPNEKLFF. Full variable domain (missing parts from reference TRBV2 and TRBJ1-4): EPEVTQTPSHQVTQMGQEVILRCVPISNHLYFYWYRQILGQKVEFLVSFYNNEISEKSEIFDDQFSVERPDGSNFTLKIRSTKLEDSAMYFCASKGPHQGPNEKLFFGSGTQLSVL.

In DNA, the CDR3 is TGTGCCAGCAGCCCCGGACAGGGAGGGGACTACGAGCAGTACTTC. Translation: CASSPGQGGDYEQYF. V is TRBV5-8 and J is TRBJ2-7; D might be TRBD1 (8 bases). Trimming took 4 bases from V and 3 from J, leaving 17 bases between them. Germline CDR1 SGHTS, CDR2 YDEGEE. CDR3 size: 15 residues. The full variable domain, with the rest looked up from reference TRBV5-8 and TRBJ2-7, is EAGVTQSPTHLIKTRGQQATLRCSPISGHTSVYWYQQALGLGLQFLLWYDEGEERNRGNFPPRFSGRQFPNYSSELNVNALELEDSALYLCASSPGQGGDYEQYFGPGTRLTVT.

This chain joins TRBV6-1 and TRBJ2-3; D is uncertain. Germline assignment: CDR1 MNHNS and CDR2 SASEGT. Trimming left V 7 bases short and J 4 bases short, with 9 bases between. The length of the CDR3 is 12 residues. CDR3 in amino acids: CASTTEADTQYF. Written as DNA, the CDR3 is TGTGCCAGCACAACAGAGGCAGATACGCAGTATTTT.

This clone was recorded once. The gene calls are TRBV4-3 and TRBJ2-7, with 12 bases that match TRBD2. This CDR3 has 16 amino acids. Germline CDR1 LGHNA, CDR2 YSLEER. After removal of 4 bases from V and 6 bases from J, the junction contained 10 bases not matched to a gene. The CDR3 DNA reads TGCGCCAGCAGCCGATCACGGGCACTAGCGGGAGGCGAGCAGTACTTC. It encodes CASSRSRALAGGEQYF.

This clone came up a few times. The chain combines TRBV5-8 with TRBJ2-7, with no clear D. V was cut by 4 bases and J by 3 bases, with 23 bases left in between. CDR1 SGHTS and CDR2 YDEGEE come from the germline V gene. The CDR3 is 17 amino acids. The CDR3 region is CASSLYYQDGKGYEQYF. The CDR3 DNA is TGTGCCAGCAGCCTCTATTACCAGGATGGCAAGGGCTACGAGCAGTACTTC.